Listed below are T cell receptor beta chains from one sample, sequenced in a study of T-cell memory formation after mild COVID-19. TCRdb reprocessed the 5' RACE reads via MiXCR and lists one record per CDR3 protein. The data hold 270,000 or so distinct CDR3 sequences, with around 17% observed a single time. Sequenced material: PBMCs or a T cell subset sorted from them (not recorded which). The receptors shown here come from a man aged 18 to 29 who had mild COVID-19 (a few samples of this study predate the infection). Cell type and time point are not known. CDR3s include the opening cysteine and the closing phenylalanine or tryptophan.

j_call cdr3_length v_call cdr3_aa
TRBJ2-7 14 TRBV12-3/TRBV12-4 CASSFAGPRYEQYF
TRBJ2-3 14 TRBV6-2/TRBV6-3 CASSYGWGTDTQYF
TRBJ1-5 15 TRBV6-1 CASSETPGQGPPQHF
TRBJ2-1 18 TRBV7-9 CASRPREASGGRYNEQFF
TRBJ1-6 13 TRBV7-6 CASSLGPPTPLHF
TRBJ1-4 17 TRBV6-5 CASSPGQGVVTNEKLFF
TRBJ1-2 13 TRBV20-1 CSAQRQGLDGYTF
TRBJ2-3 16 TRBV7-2 CASSLAGDTGYGTQYF
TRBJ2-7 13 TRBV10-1 CASSRTGSFEQYF
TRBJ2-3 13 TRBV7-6 CASSLDGADTQYF
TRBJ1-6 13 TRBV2 CASRTGDGAPLHF
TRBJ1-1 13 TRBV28 CASRPGGRTEAFF
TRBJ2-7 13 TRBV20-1 CSAAAGTAYEQYF
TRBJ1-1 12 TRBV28 CASSLRLPEAFF
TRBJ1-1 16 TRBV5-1 CASSEALDRAHTEAFF
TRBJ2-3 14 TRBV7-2 CASRWGLGTDTQYF
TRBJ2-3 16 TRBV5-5 CASSFRGVQFTDTQYF
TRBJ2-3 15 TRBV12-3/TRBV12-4 CASSSSPKGRDTQYF
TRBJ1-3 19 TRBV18 CASSPTRSGEALSGNTIYF
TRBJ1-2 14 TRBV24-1 CATSDLDGYYGYTF
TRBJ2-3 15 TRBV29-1 CSAPARAGGADTQYF
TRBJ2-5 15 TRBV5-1 CASSWNPGLQETQYF
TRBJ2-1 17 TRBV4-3 CASSQDPSVNSYNEQFF
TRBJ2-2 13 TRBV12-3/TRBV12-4 CASSLYGAGELFF
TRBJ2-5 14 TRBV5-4 CASSRQGAVETQYF
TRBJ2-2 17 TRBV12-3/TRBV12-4 CASSSPQVGEDTGELFF
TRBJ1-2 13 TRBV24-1 CATSDWRLHDYTF
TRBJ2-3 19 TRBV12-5 CASGFTGQEAWRSTDTQYF